These 23 T cell receptor beta chains were sequenced from one sample in a study of cytotoxic CD8 clonotypes in ibrutinib-treated CLL. Assay: immunoSEQ multiplex PCR; the TCRdb copy retains only in-frame clones and omits some. The sample records approximately 100,000 clones, almost 80% being singletons. This specimen was PBMCs, taken after 12 months of ibrutinib treatment. The receptors come from a human donor with chronic lymphocytic leukemia.

The CDR3 spells CASRTQVDTGELFF. CDR3 coding DNA: TGTGCCAGCAGGACACAGGTGGATACCGGGGAGCTGTTTTTT. The chain employs TRBV27 and TRBJ2-2, with D maybe TRBD1 (5 bases). The CDR3 has 14 residues. Trimming took off 6 bases at V and 5 bases at J, with 13 bases between the two ends. From germline, CDR1 is MNHEY and CDR2 SMNVEV (reference sequence).

The chain combines TRBV19 with TRBJ1-2; D unresolved. The germline CDR1 and CDR2 sequences are LNHDA and SQIVND (reference sequence). The germline V and J ends were trimmed by 8 bases and 4 bases, with 20 bases remaining between them. The CDR3 spans 15 residues. For the CDR3, the DNA is TGTGCCAGTGCCTCGCAGGCAGATATATTCTATGGCTACACCTTC. Amino acid sequence: CASASQADIFYGYTF.

CDR3 in amino acids: CASSLDFGDGYTF. Written as DNA, the CDR3 is TGTGCCAGCAGCTTGGACTTTGGAGATGGCTACACCTTC. The J gene is TRBJ1-2, the V gene TRBV7-9; no firm D call. The CDR3 has 13 residues. Germline V gene sequence: CDR1 SEHNR, CDR2 FQNEAQ (reference sequence). The germline V and J ends were trimmed by 3 bases and 6 bases, with 11 bases remaining between them.

The chain combines TRBV25-1 with TRBJ2-7, with D possibly TRBD1 on 5 matching bases. The germline gives CDR1 MGHDK, CDR2 SYGVNS. There are 12 residues in the CDR3. Trimming shortened V by 4 bases and J by 6 bases, and 10 bases separated the two germline ends. The CDR3 protein is CASSVQGFEQYF. CDR3 nucleotides: TGTGCCAGCAGTGTCCAGGGTTTCGAGCAGTACTTC.

This chain uses TRBV6-1 with TRBJ2-1; a weak D match, TRBD2 (5 bases). CDR3 length: 12 residues. V lost 8 bases, J lost 7 bases, and 12 bases lay in between. Germline lookup yields CDR1 MNHNS and CDR2 SASEGT. DNA for the CDR3: TGTGCCAGCTCGGCGGGTGGGAATGAGCAGTTCTTC. This translates into CASSAGGNEQFF.

V gene TRBV6-1 combines with J gene TRBJ1-2, with D tentatively TRBD1 (6 bases). The CDR3 length is 15 residues. Trimming left V 0 bases short and J 4 bases short, with 12 bases between. Germline V CDR1 and CDR2: MNHNS, SASEGT. The CDR3 nucleotides are TGTGCCAGCAGTGAAGCACAGGGAGGTGGCTATGGCTACACCTTC. Translating it yields CASSEAQGGGYGYTF.

The CDR3 nucleotides are TGTGCCAGCAGCTTAGAACCCGCCGGAACGCGGGGCTACACCTTC. Its translation: CASSLEPAGTRGYTF. The chain employs TRBV11-2 and TRBJ1-2; D ambiguous. The CDR3 spans 15 residues. Germline CDR1 and CDR2: SGHAT and FQNNGV. Trimming took 0 bases from V and 8 from J, leaving 16 bases between them.

The CDR3 protein is CASRRSGSSYEQYF. CDR3 nucleotides: TGTGCCAGCAGGAGGTCAGGGAGCTCCTACGAGCAGTACTTC. The rearrangement uses TRBV25-1 and TRBJ2-7, with D perhaps matching TRBD1 or TRBD2 (5 bases each). Germline values: CDR1 MGHDK, CDR2 SYGVNS. With 6 bases removed from V and 0 bases from J, the gap between germline ends came to 12 bases. The CDR3 covers 14 residues.

For the CDR3, the DNA is TGTGCCAGCAGCGCCTATCGGAGCTCCTACGAGCAGTACTTC. This translates into CASSAYRSSYEQYF. The chain links TRBV5-8 to TRBJ2-7; D unclear. Trimming took off 4 bases at V and 0 bases at J, with 11 bases between the two ends. Germline CDR1 reads SGHTS; CDR2 reads YDEGEE. The CDR3 runs 14 residues. The full variable domain, completed using reference TRBV5-8 and TRBJ2-7, is EAGVTQSPTHLIKTRGQQATLRCSPISGHTSVYWYQQALGLGLQFLLWYDEGEERNRGNFPPRFSGRQFPNYSSELNVNALELEDSALYLCASSAYRSSYEQYFGPGTRLTVT.

The rearrangement links TRBV19 to TRBJ2-7, with TRBD2 matching 15 bases. The V and J ends lost 7 bases and 6 bases, in that order; junction bases with no gene match: 4. The CDR3 is 14 amino acids. Germline lookup yields CDR1 LNHDA and CDR2 SQIVND (reference sequence). The CDR3 nucleotides read TGTGCCAGTAAGAAGGGACTAGCGGGGGGCGAGCAGTACTTC. The encoded protein is CASKKGLAGGEQYF.

This clone is a singleton in its sample. V is TRBV9 and J is TRBJ1-1, with D perhaps matching TRBD1 (5 bases). V was clipped by 7 bases and J by 4 bases, with 17 bases between them. CDR3 length: 14 residues. Germline values: CDR1 SGDLS, CDR2 YYNGEE. This CDR3 reads CASQALAGPTEAFF. CDR3 bases: TGTGCCAGCCAGGCTCTGGCGGGGCCCACTGAAGCTTTCTTT.

The chain has TRBV7-3 and TRBJ2-3, with no clear D. This CDR3 has 15 amino acids. Trimming removed 5 bases from V and 0 bases from J, with 12 bases in between. CDR1 and CDR2 (germline): SGHTA, FQGTGA. The CDR3 bases are TGTGCCAGCAGCCCAGGTTCCGGGAGCACAGATACGCAGTATTTT. It codes for CASSPGSGSTDTQYF.

This chain connects TRBV7-2 to TRBJ2-5, with D perhaps TRBD2 (5 bases). Germline CDR1 reads SGHTA; CDR2 reads FQGNSA. The CDR3 contains 14 residues. Deletions cut 2 bases from V and 1 base from J, with 8 bases between. For the CDR3, the DNA is TGTGCCAGCAGCTTATCGGGATCCCAAGAGACCCAGTACTTC. The encoded protein is CASSLSGSQETQYF.

This chain uses TRBV5-1 with TRBJ2-1; TRBD1 aligns across 7 bases. The CDR3 spans 14 residues. The J segment lost 3 bases and the V segment lost 0 bases, leaving 0 bases of the junction unmatched. Germline values: CDR1 SGHRS, CDR2 YFSETQ. CDR3 bases: TGCGCCAGCAGCTTGGGGGACAGCTACAATGAGCAGTTCTTC. The encoded protein is CASSLGDSYNEQFF. The full variable domain, its missing parts supplied by reference TRBV5-1 and TRBJ2-1, is KAGVTQTPRYLIKTRGQQVTLSCSPISGHRSVSWYQQTPGQGLQFLFEYFSETQRNKGNFPGRFSGRQFSNSRSEMNVSTLELGDSALYLCASSLGDSYNEQFFGPGTRLTVL.

The genes are TRBV6-1 and TRBJ1-6, with no clear D. Trimming stripped 3 bases from V and 3 bases from J, with 9 bases between. The CDR3 loop spans 15 amino acids. Germline V gene data show CDR1 as MNHNS and CDR2 as SASEGT. Written as DNA, the CDR3 is TGTGCCAGCAGTGATTCAAAGGGCTATAATTCACCCCTCCACTTT. Residues: CASSDSKGYNSPLHF.

This chain joins TRBV13 and TRBJ1-1; no clear D gene. V was clipped by 6 bases and J by 7 bases, with 12 bases between them. From germline, CDR1 is PRHDT and CDR2 FYEKMQ (reference sequence). CDR3 length: 12 amino acids. The CDR3 is CASRLVGSEAFF. In nucleotides, the CDR3 is TGTGCCAGCAGACTAGTGGGCAGTGAAGCTTTCTTT.

The rearrangement links TRBV6-6 to TRBJ2-3; 8 bases align to TRBD1. V was clipped by 1 base and J by 6 bases; unmatched bases: 6. The CDR3 has 15 amino acids. The germline CDR1 and CDR2 sequences are MNHNY and SVGAGI (reference sequence). CDR3 sequence reads: CASSYWSGGGDTQYF. CDR3 nucleotides: TGTGCCAGCAGTTACTGGTCAGGGGGCGGTGATACGCAGTATTTT.

The chain is built from TRBV7-9 and TRBJ2-3, with 8 bases fitting TRBD1. With V trimmed by 4 bases and J by 2 bases, 8 bases remained unmatched. Germline V lookup: CDR1 SEHNR, CDR2 FQNEAQ (reference sequence). The CDR3 has 16 residues. CDR3 region: CASSSTGGPSTDTQYF. CDR3 nucleotide sequence: TGTGCCAGCAGCTCCACAGGGGGACCCTCCACAGATACGCAGTATTTT.

The CDR3 loop is CASSRISGGVDTQYF. The CDR3 nucleotides read TGTGCCAGCAGCCGAATTAGCGGGGGGGTGGATACGCAGTATTTT. The chain uses TRBV11-1 and TRBJ2-3; TRBD2 agrees at 11 bases. This CDR3 spans 15 amino acids. V was clipped by 5 bases and J by 6 bases; unmatched bases: 7. Germline assignment: CDR1 SGHAT and CDR2 FQDESV (reference sequence).

This clone was counted once. The chain uses TRBV14 and TRBJ2-7; 7 nucleotides line up with TRBD1. There are 14 residues in the CDR3. CDR1 and CDR2 (germline): SGHDN, FVKESK. With V trimmed by 6 bases and J by 0 bases, 5 bases remained unmatched. CDR3 residues: CASSRTGGSYEQYF. As DNA, the CDR3 is TGTGCCAGCAGTCGGACAGGTGGCTCCTACGAGCAGTACTTC.

The rearrangement uses TRBV2 and TRBJ1-1; D is uncertain. This CDR3 comprises 17 residues. The germline gives CDR1 SNHLY, CDR2 FYNNEI. V was pared by 1 base and J by 1 base, with 16 bases between. Here the CDR3 DNA reads TGTGCCAGCAGTGAAGATGGACCGTCTTCTTCGAACACTGAAGCTTTCTTT. Its translation: CASSEDGPSSSNTEAFF.

V usage is TRBV9 and J usage is TRBJ2-3; 11 bases match TRBD2. Losses at the gene ends were 3 bases for V and 5 bases for J; bases not matched to a gene: 11. CDR3 size: 17 residues. The germline V gene has CDR1 SGDLS and CDR2 YYNGEE. This CDR3 reads CASSARGSGGAGDTQYF. CDR3 DNA sequence: TGTGCCAGCAGCGCCCGGGGTAGCGGGGGGGCGGGAGATACGCAGTATTTT.

This chain uses TRBV4-1 with TRBJ1-1; 7 bases are shared with TRBD1. Germline loops: CDR1 MGHRA, CDR2 YSYEKL. There are 15 residues in the CDR3. The V segment lost 1 base and the J segment 7 bases; nucleotides outside the gene matches: 9. The CDR3 DNA sequence: TGCGCCAGCAGCCAAGGACATGACAGGGCTTTTGAAGCTTTCTTT. Translation gives CASSQGHDRAFEAFF.